This T cell receptor (beta chain) emerged from a study of OX40 agonist ivuxolimab in advanced cancers. Looking at the study overall: An agonistic human IgG2 monoclonal antibody against OX40 (CD134) was given. The diagnoses of dose-escalation patients were hepatocellular carcinoma, melanoma, renal cell or head and neck cancer.

Drawing of blood for sampling happened at baseline, at cycle 4 day 1, and at cycle 7 day 1. Generated by immunoSEQ multiplex PCR, the TCRdb table keeps only in-frame clones and is missing some. The data show nearly 45,000 clones, with roughly 90% seen just once and about 16% held by the top ten. V was clipped by 9 bases and J by 6 bases, with 10 bases between them. The CDR3 runs 11 residues. Germline V gene data show CDR1 as SGHAT and CDR2 as FQNNGV. This rearrangement joins TRBV11-2 to TRBJ2-3, with D unclear. The specimen comprised CD4+ or CD8+ T cells sorted from blood, sampled in a trial of the OX40 agonist ivuxolimab. The sequence was obtained from an adult with an advanced solid tumor such as melanoma, head and neck, liver or kidney cancer. CDR3 in DNA: TGTGCCAGTTTTTTTTCGGATACGCAGTATTTT. It yields the protein CASFFSDTQYF.